The rows below give T cell receptor beta chains drawn from one sample of a study of blood T cell repertoires in COVID-19. Sequencing used immunoSEQ multiplex PCR; TCRdb keeps in-frame clones, though not all of them. The sample contains hundreds of thousands of clones, roughly 90% of which appear only once. What was sequenced was peripheral blood. These receptors all come from a young man with active or convalescent COVID-19. Each CDR3 is given with its conserved first and last residue. The D gene is left open where the match is weak. Some rows mark clone size as missing; the rest say once, few, many or name a class of expanded clone.

v_gene,abundance,d_gene,j_gene,CDR3aa,CDR3nt
TRBV10-2,-,-,TRBJ1-5,CASGRGGTPNQPQHF,TGCGCCAGCGGTCGGGGAGGGACGCCCAATCAGCCCCAGCATTTT
TRBV10-2,-,TRBD1,TRBJ1-5,CASSEKDRLQPQHF,TGCGCCAGCAGTGAGAAGGACAGGCTTCAGCCCCAGCATTTT
TRBV5-1,-,-,TRBJ2-7,CASSFGHPYEQYF,TGCGCCAGCAGCTTTGGACATCCGTACGAGCAGTACTTC
TRBV6-5,-,-,TRBJ1-1,CASSPGPGNTEAFF,TGTGCCAGCAGTCCAGGGCCCGGTAACACTGAAGCTTTCTTT
TRBV19,once,TRBD1,TRBJ2-6,CASSPDRAGANVLTF,TGTGCCAGTAGCCCCGACAGGGCTGGGGCCAACGTCCTGACTTTC
TRBV18,-,-,TRBJ2-5,CASSVDSTSRETQYF,TGTGCCAGCTCAGTTGACTCAACGTCACGAGAGACCCAGTACTTC
TRBV7-2,-,-,TRBJ2-5,CASSSPSGLGETQYF,TGTGCCAGCAGCTCCCCGTCCGGACTTGGAGAGACCCAGTACTTC
TRBV12-5,-,-,TRBJ2-5,CASGLFRGETQYF,TGTGCTAGTGGTTTGTTTAGAGGTGAGACCCAGTACTTC
TRBV7-9,-,TRBD1,TRBJ2-7,CASSLPQGGIIYEQYF,TGTGCCAGCAGCCTTCCACAGGGGGGAATAATCTACGAGCAGTACTTC
TRBV7-9,-,TRBD2,TRBJ2-1,CASSPKAGNEQFF,TGTGCCAGCAGCCCCAAAGCGGGGAATGAGCAGTTCTTC
TRBV3-1/TRBV3-2,once,TRBD1,TRBJ1-1,CATRPRTGKVNTEAFF,TGTGCCACCAGACCGAGGACAGGGAAGGTGAACACTGAAGCTTTCTTT
TRBV6-5,-,TRBD2,TRBJ2-1,CASSLAGVSYNEQFF,TGTGCCAGCAGCCTAGCGGGGGTATCCTACAATGAGCAGTTCTTC
TRBV27,-,TRBD1,TRBJ2-1,CASSLWTGSANEQFF,TGTGCCAGCAGTTTATGGACAGGGTCGGCGAATGAGCAGTTCTTC
TRBV27,-,-,TRBJ2-5,CASSQEGQETQYF,TGTGCCAGCAGTCAGGAGGGCCAAGAGACCCAGTACTTC
TRBV27,few,-,TRBJ2-1,CASCLGTGGPGYNEQFF,TGTGCCAGCTGTTTAGGGACCGGGGGGCCGGGGTACAATGAGCAGTTCTTC
TRBV13,-,-,TRBJ2-7,CASSLDPGREQYF,TGTGCCAGCAGCTTAGATCCAGGGCGGGAGCAGTACTTC
TRBV10-1,-,-,TRBJ1-1,CASSDPGSTEAFF,TGCGCCAGCAGTGATCCGGGTAGCACTGAAGCTTTCTTT
TRBV18,-,-,TRBJ2-5,CASSPKPIYQETQYF,TGTGCCAGCTCACCGAAACCTATATACCAAGAGACCCAGTACTTC
TRBV6-1,-,TRBD1,TRBJ2-7,CASSDLITGQGLHEQYF,TGTGCCAGCAGTGATCTAATCACGGGACAGGGCTTGCACGAGCAGTACTTC
TRBV19,medium-sized,TRBD1,TRBJ2-1,CASGPGQDSYNEQFF,TGTGCCAGTGGCCCGGGACAGGACTCCTACAATGAGCAGTTCTTC
TRBV19,-,-,TRBJ2-3,CATLSGSTDTQYF,TGTGCCACCCTTAGCGGAAGCACAGATACGCAGTATTTT
TRBV10-1,-,TRBD2,TRBJ2-3,CASSGLRREGQYF,TGCGCCAGCAGTGGACTACGAAGGGAGGGGCAGTATTTT
TRBV11-2,-,TRBD2,TRBJ2-3,CASSRLAGPDTQYF,TGTGCCAGCAGCCGCCTAGCGGGTCCAGATACGCAGTATTTT
TRBV4-3,-,TRBD1,TRBJ1-4,CASSQEDRGNEKLFF,TGCGCCAGCAGCCAAGAAGACAGGGGGAATGAAAAACTGTTTTTT
TRBV5-1,once,TRBD1,TRBJ2-2,CASSPRGWTGGSGELFF,TGCGCCAGCAGCCCCCGTGGGTGGACAGGGGGCTCCGGGGAGCTGTTTTTT
TRBV19,-,-,TRBJ1-3,CATETASGNTIYF,TGTGCCACCGAGACAGCCTCTGGAAACACCATATATTTT
TRBV2,-,TRBD1,TRBJ1-2,CASRDRSYYGYTF,TGTGCCAGTAGGGACAGGAGCTACTATGGCTACACCTTC
TRBV7-9,few,-,TRBJ1-3,CASSRDSGNTIYF,TGTGCCAGCAGCCGGGACTCTGGAAACACCATATATTTT
TRBV11-1,-,-,TRBJ2-1,CASSLVSPKIEQFF,TGTGCCAGCAGCTTAGTTTCCCCCAAAATTGAGCAGTTCTTC
TRBV29-1,-,TRBD2,TRBJ2-3,CSVSLASGGIDTQYF,TGCAGCGTTTCATTGGCTAGCGGGGGTATAGATACGCAGTATTTT
TRBV5-1,-,-,TRBJ2-3,CASSLSPTSTDTQYF,TGCGCCAGCAGCTTGTCCCCGACTAGCACAGATACGCAGTATTTT
TRBV28,few,-,TRBJ1-5,CASSLEEGGYSNQPQHF,TGTGCCAGCAGTTTGGAGGAGGGCGGTTATAGCAATCAGCCCCAGCATTTT
TRBV4-2,-,-,TRBJ2-7,CASSPPPGTKIGEQYF,TGTGCCAGCAGCCCCCCCCCAGGGACAAAGATCGGCGAGCAGTACTTC
TRBV6-6,-,-,TRBJ2-7,CASKESRSLNTYEQYF,TGTGCCAGCAAAGAAAGTCGCTCCCTCAACACCTACGAGCAGTACTTC
TRBV18,many,TRBD1,TRBJ2-7,CASSPTGQGRREQYF,TGTGCCAGCTCACCTACGGGACAGGGGAGGAGGGAGCAGTACTTC
TRBV2,-,TRBD1,TRBJ1-6,CASSRQGLNSPLHF,TGTGCCAGCAGCCGACAGGGGCTTAATTCACCCCTCCACTTT
TRBV23-1,-,-,TRBJ2-7,CASSQSVDIWRGIHEQYF,TGCGCCAGCAGTCAGTCCGTGGACATTTGGAGGGGTATCCACGAGCAGTACTTC
TRBV28,-,TRBD2,TRBJ2-7,CASSLAGVAYEQYF,TGTGCCAGCAGTTTAGCGGGAGTTGCCTACGAGCAGTACTTC
TRBV27,-,-,TRBJ1-2,CASSLSAGDGYTF,TGTGCCAGCAGTTTATCGGCAGGGGATGGCTACACCTTC
TRBV5-6,-,TRBD2,TRBJ2-7,CASSLRLGGPSYEQYF,TGTGCCAGCAGCTTGAGGTTGGGAGGGCCCTCCTACGAGCAGTACTTC
TRBV25-1,few,-,TRBJ1-1,CASSESAGWYTEAFF,TGTGCCAGCAGTGAATCCGCAGGGTGGTACACTGAAGCTTTCTTT
TRBV4-3,-,-,TRBJ1-2,CASSQYRESYGYTF,TGCGCCAGCAGCCAATACAGGGAGAGTTATGGCTACACCTTC
TRBV6-5,-,TRBD1,TRBJ2-2,CASGRDSETGELFF,TGTGCCAGCGGTCGGGACAGTGAGACCGGGGAGCTGTTTTTT
TRBV29-1,-,-,TRBJ1-2,CSVGAGSSTNYGYTF,TGCAGCGTTGGAGCGGGCAGCTCTACTAACTATGGCTACACCTTC
TRBV25-1,-,-,TRBJ2-7,CASSDTGHEQYF,TGTGCCAGCAGTGATACAGGGCACGAGCAGTACTTC
TRBV28,-,-,TRBJ2-1,CASSPARTAYNEQFF,TGTGCCAGCAGTCCGGCTCGGACAGCCTACAATGAGCAGTTCTTC
TRBV6-5,-,TRBD1,TRBJ1-2,CASSTDRGDYGYTF,TGTGCCAGCAGTACGGACAGGGGGGACTATGGCTACACCTTC
TRBV6-5,-,TRBD1,TRBJ1-3,CASRRGPSGNTIYF,TGTGCCAGCAGGAGGGGGCCCTCTGGAAACACCATATATTTT
TRBV25-1,-,TRBD1,TRBJ1-4,CASGGQGANEKLFF,TGTGCCAGCGGTGGACAGGGGGCTAATGAAAAACTGTTTTTT
TRBV7-9,-,TRBD2,TRBJ2-7,CASSLMTSGRYEQYF,TGTGCCAGCAGCTTAATGACTAGCGGGAGGTACGAGCAGTACTTC
TRBV10-3,-,TRBD1,TRBJ1-2,CAISDRDRDYYGYTF,TGTGCCATCAGCGACCGGGACAGGGATTACTATGGCTACACCTTC
TRBV6-5,once,-,TRBJ1-2,CASRGPTNPGYTF,TGTGCCAGCAGGGGGCCGACGAACCCTGGCTACACCTTC
TRBV9,-,-,TRBJ1-2,CASSVEAGQNYGYTF,TGTGCCAGCAGCGTAGAGGCAGGACAAAACTATGGCTACACCTTC
TRBV6-6,-,TRBD1,TRBJ1-1,CASSYDRVEYTEAFF,TGTGCCAGCAGTTACGACAGGGTGGAGTACACTGAAGCTTTCTTT